The 3 T cell receptor beta chains presented below share a single source sample, sequenced in a study of PD-1 blockade in classical Hodgkin lymphoma. Specified time point: cycle 4 day 1 (C4D1), after about 6 weeks of nivolumab. Relapse was seen in all patients after autologous stem cell transplantation, and brentuximab vedotin exposure was variable. Profiling relied on immunoSEQ multiplex PCR, and the TCRdb table lists in-frame clones only, not all of them. This sample yields around 25,000 clones, of which roughly four fifths are seen a single time; roughly 6% belongs to the top ten. Sample: peripheral blood mononuclear cells (PBMCs), taken before the fourth cycle of nivolumab. The origin of the receptors is a human donor with classical Hodgkin lymphoma.

The rearrangement links TRBV7-2 to TRBJ2-2; 8 positions agree with TRBD1. There are 15 residues in the CDR3. CDR1 and CDR2 from the germline V gene are SGHTA and FQGNSA. J gave up 0 bases and V 8 bases, and 5 bases lay outside the gene matches. CDR3 residues: CASGQGYTNTGELFF. CDR3 DNA: TGTGCCAGCGGACAGGGCTACACGAACACCGGGGAGCTGTTTTTT.

J is TRBJ2-7 and V is TRBV7-8; D possibly corresponds to TRBD1 (5 bases). The length of the CDR3 is 13 residues. Germline V CDR1 and CDR2: SGHVS, FQNEAQ. The ends were cut back, 5 bases at V and 3 bases at J, with 11 bases in the middle. The CDR3 DNA reads TGTGCCAGCAGCCTCCCAGGGATCTACGAGCAGTACTTC. Translating it yields CASSLPGIYEQYF.

CDR3 in amino acids: CASSLTGTGAYEQYF. CDR3 bases: TGCGCCAGCAGTCTCACGGGGACAGGGGCCTACGAGCAGTACTTC. The chain carries TRBV5-1 and TRBJ2-7, with 10 bases matching TRBD1. From germline, CDR1 is SGHRS and CDR2 YFSETQ. The CDR3 contains 15 residues. J gave up 2 bases and V 5 bases, and 7 bases lay outside the gene matches.